The T cell receptor beta chain under discussion was sequenced for a study of CD8 T cells in ankylosing spondylitis. The CDR3 has 14 residues. Germline CDR1 is ENHRY and CDR2 is SYGVKD. Losses at the gene ends were 6 bases for V and 12 bases for J; bases not matched to a gene: 13. Making the TCR beta libraries involved quantitative 5'-RACE with molecular barcodes. Each CDR3 protein is one row after TCRdb ran MiXCR on the 5' RACE reads. The table has about 150,000 distinct CDR3 sequences, around a third seen once. This clonotype was detected only a few times. The chain joins TRBV10-3 to TRBJ2-1; 8 nucleotides agree with TRBD2. The TCR originated in a male donor with ankylosing spondylitis. The source material was synovial fluid, either unsorted or a sorted T cell fraction (not recorded which). The CDR3 DNA follows: TGTGCCATCAGAGTGGCTAGCGGGCCGGGACCGCAGTTCTTC. Translation: CAIRVASGPGPQFF.